What follows describes a single TCR beta chain. The data originate from a study of blood T cell repertoires in COVID-19. About the research overall: Samples representing acute and convalescent COVID-19 were sourced from the United States, Italy and Spain. The cDNA or gDNA used as material had been derived from T cells, B-cell-depleted T cells, or PBMCs.

This CDR3 has 12 amino acids. The germline gives CDR1 SNHLY, CDR2 FYNNEI. Trimming cost V 7 bases and J 2 bases, with 9 bases left between them. Original analysis: Reference gene primer amplification gave estimated nucleated cell counts. Data came from immunoSEQ multiplex PCR; TCRdb stores just in-frame clones and leaves some out. That table furnishes V, J and clone size, whereas the DNA furnished D and trimming. This table holds about 59,000 clones, roughly 80% found once. The clonotype originates from a man older than 75 with acute or convalescent COVID-19. Material for sequencing was peripheral blood. The V and J genes are TRBV2 and TRBJ2-7, with a weak D call TRBD2 (6 bases). DNA of the CDR3: TGTGCCAGCATTTGGGGGGCCTACGAGCAGTACTTC. Translation: CASIWGAYEQYF.